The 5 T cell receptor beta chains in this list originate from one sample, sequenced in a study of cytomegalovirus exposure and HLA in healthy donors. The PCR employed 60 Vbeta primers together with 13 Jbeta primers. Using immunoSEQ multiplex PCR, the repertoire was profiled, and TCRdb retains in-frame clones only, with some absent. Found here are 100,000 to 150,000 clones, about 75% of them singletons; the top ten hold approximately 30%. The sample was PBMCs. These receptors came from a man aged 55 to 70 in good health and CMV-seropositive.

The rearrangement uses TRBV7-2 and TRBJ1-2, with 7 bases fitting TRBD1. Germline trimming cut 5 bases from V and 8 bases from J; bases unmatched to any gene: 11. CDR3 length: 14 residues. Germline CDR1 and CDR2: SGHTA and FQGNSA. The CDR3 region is CASSPQGQYHGYTF. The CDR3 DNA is TGTGCCAGCAGCCCCCAGGGACAGTACCACGGCTACACCTTC.

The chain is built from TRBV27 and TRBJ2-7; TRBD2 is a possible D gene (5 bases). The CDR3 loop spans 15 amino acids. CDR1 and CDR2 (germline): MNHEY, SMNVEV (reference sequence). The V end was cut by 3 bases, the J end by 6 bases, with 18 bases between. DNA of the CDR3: TGTGCCAGCAGTTTTGTGGTTAATGGTGAGGGCGAGCAGTACTTC. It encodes CASSFVVNGEGEQYF.

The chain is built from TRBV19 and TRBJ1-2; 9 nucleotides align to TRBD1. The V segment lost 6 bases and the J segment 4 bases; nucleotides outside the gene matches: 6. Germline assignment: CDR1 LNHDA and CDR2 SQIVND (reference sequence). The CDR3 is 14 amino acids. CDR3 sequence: CASRRTGVAYGYTF. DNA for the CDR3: TGTGCCAGTAGGCGGACAGGGGTCGCCTATGGCTACACCTTC.

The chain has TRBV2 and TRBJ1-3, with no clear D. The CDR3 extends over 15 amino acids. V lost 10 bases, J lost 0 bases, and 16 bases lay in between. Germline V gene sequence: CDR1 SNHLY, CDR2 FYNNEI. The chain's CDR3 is CAIKTGAFSGNTIYF. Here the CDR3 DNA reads TGTGCCATAAAAACGGGAGCCTTCTCTGGAAACACCATATATTTT. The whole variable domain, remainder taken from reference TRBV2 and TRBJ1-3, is EPEVTQTPSHQVTQMGQEVILRCVPISNHLYFYWYRQILGQKVEFLVSFYNNEISEKSEIFDDQFSVERPDGSNFTLKIRSTKLEDSAMYFCAIKTGAFSGNTIYFGEGSWLTVV.

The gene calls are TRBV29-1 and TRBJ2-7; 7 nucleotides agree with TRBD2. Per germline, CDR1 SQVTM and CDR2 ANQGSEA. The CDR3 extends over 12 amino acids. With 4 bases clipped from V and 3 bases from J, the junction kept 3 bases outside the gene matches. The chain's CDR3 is CSVALADYEQYF. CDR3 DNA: TGCAGCGTTGCCCTAGCGGACTACGAGCAGTACTTC.